The present entry profiles one TCR beta chain with its context. This clonotype turned up a few times. No antigen is known for it. It has no much larger one-base neighbor in the sample; base qualities were not kept. The sample belongs to a study of regulatory T cells in long-lasting Graves disease (dated by TCRdb to the early 2020s). For context, the study as a whole: In the newly diagnosed Graves' disease group, patients had been taking antithyroid drugs for less than 3 months. This study used TCR sequencing and RNA sequencing of peripheral blood to compare persistent Graves' disease patients against newly diagnosed Graves' disease patients. The study took place in China and was registered as a clinical trial. A total of approximately 35 samples underwent TCR sequencing: approximately 13 from persistent and roughly 20 from newly diagnosed Graves' disease patients.

What the authors observed across the whole study: Only the TCR beta chain was sequenced and analyzed. Patients with persistent disease shared more public clonotypes (approximately 2,500) than newly diagnosed patients did (around 980). Compared with newly diagnosed patients, patients with persistent Graves' disease had lower TCR Shannon entropy and fewer highly expanded clones, which suggests clonal expansion. Only peripheral blood was studied, because thyroid tissue, the primary lesion, was inaccessible. TRBV28, TRBJ1-2 and TRBJ2-5 were preferentially used in persistent disease, while TRBV20-1 and TRBJ2-1 were favored in newly diagnosed disease. The small sample size was acknowledged by the authors as a limitation that may reduce accuracy.

As encoded in the germline V gene, CDR1 is SQVTM while CDR2 is ANQGSEA. Counted from cysteine to phenylalanine, this CDR3 has 12 amino acids. Only the CDR3 part of the read is kept: 36 bases, read in frame from the first base. V is shortened by 5 bases, J by 6 bases, and the region joining them spans 10 bases. The sample's time point label, in plain terms: newly diagnosed GD, antithyroid drugs for less than 3 months. RNA was extracted from PBMCs in TRIzol for both TCR sequencing and RNA sequencing. The diagnosis of Graves' disease was made according to American Thyroid Association guidelines. Patients were recruited from an endocrinology department in Xi'an, China. Each patient gave roughly 8.4 milliliters of peripheral blood, collected in an EDTA anticoagulant tube. PBMCs were isolated by Ficoll Paque Plus density gradient separation without further T cell sorting. An Agilent 2100 Bioanalyzer and agarose gel were used to assess RNA quality, and a NanoDrop 2000 was used to measure RNA concentration.

Library prep was done by multiplex PCR. Reads for this sample came from an Illumina HiSeq 4000. CDR3 regions were amplified by Arm-PCR with iRepertoire HTBI primers to construct TCR beta libraries. Before sequencing, the PCR products went through gel purification. The original pipeline was this. Gene usage analysis of CDR3 amino acid clonotypes relied on the 55 to 80 TRBV and over 13 TRBJ segments identified across samples. COPE and FqMerger were used to merge filtered high-quality paired reads into contigs. Contigs were aligned with BLAST to IMGT TRBV, TRBD and TRBJ reference genes, and CDR3 was defined per IMGT. Clonotypes above 0.1% frequency were classified as highly expanded clones. Shannon entropy was used to measure repertoire diversity, and the Gini coefficient was used to measure V-J evenness. A clonotype found in more than one individual was treated as public. Starting from the raw public reads, TCRdb applied fastp trimming at Q25, assembled clones with MiXCR and retained in-frame beta chains. A single entry per CDR3 protein holds the most common genes and DNA from its merged rows. The V and J calls were determined by TCRdb, not by the authors. The sample includes about 470,000 distinct CDR3 sequences, with under 20% observed a single time. The ten largest clones take up 12% of the sample.

The sample also formed part of further work on T cells in Graves' hyperthyroidism and ophthalmopathy. The second study, in turn, reports: A patient counted as having stable Graves' hyperthyroidism if no progression to ophthalmopathy occurred over 18 months of follow-up. The hyperthyroidism patients were between 18 and 65 years old and newly diagnosed, with a disease duration of less than 2 months. Any patient with an uncontrolled infection, another autoimmune disease, pregnancy or lactation was excluded. Diagnoses were established on the basis of clinical symptoms, serum thyroxine and TRAb, thyroid ultrasound, and orbital computed tomography. The first round of RT-PCR for the TCR CDR3 was performed with the HTBI primer set and the Qiagen OneStep RT-PCR kit. Blood samples also contained most of the expanded thyroid clonotypes (frequency above 0.001), which suggests that blood repertoires may reflect thyroid immune responses. A 13 V-J signature model separated ophthalmopathy from stable hyperthyroidism, with around 88% sensitivity and around 84% specificity in cross-validation and 80%/75% in testing. In validation, the model predicted progression to ophthalmopathy with 55% to 71% sensitivity and less than 80% specificity, a median of around 6.6 months before onset. TCR V-J signatures able to tell the groups apart were searched for in a discovery cohort of 90 to 100 patients, of whom 43 had Graves' ophthalmopathy and about 60 had stable Graves' hyperthyroidism. An independent validation cohort of under 20 hyperthyroidism patients and over 15 patients who later progressed to ophthalmopathy tested prospective prediction of ophthalmopathy. The roughly 99 discovery patients were divided at random into training and test sets in a 7:3 ratio. In more than 5 Graves' hyperthyroidism patients, the study also compared T-cell repertoires from thyroid tissue with T-cell repertoires from blood. After sampling, hyperthyroidism patients received methimazole starting at 30 mg daily, and ophthalmopathy patients received high-dose intravenous methylprednisolone. Libraries were constructed in a second round of multiplex PCR, after which size selection and purification were carried out. The libraries were sequenced on an Illumina HiSeq2000 using paired-end 100 bp reads. Raw data were processed with SOAPnuke, discarding reads with adapters, uncalled bases, mean Phred below 15, or no exact constant-primer or identifier match. COPE v1.2.5 was used to merge the high-quality paired reads, and each unique nucleotide sequence was defined as a clonotype. MiTCR v1.1 was used to align clonotypes to the IMGT TRBV, TRBD and TRBJ reference segments. The analysis included only V-J combinations with a frequency above 0.0001, which together covered 99% to 99.2% of the repertoires. A TCS score was defined as the ratio between F50 (clonal expansion) and ExV (chaos), using BLOSUM62-based TCRdist between CDR3 peptides within each V-J. Welch's t-statistics and random forest reduced fewer than 550 V-J features to 10 to 15, which were used in a naive Bayes classifier (R e1071). Sample size was not statistically predetermined, and blinding of investigators to group allocation was not performed. According to the paper, TCR Vbeta CDR3 sequencing was carried out on 135 peripheral blood samples, which came from about 45 ophthalmopathy, under 80 hyperthyroidism and about 17 progressor patients.

Sequenced material: peripheral blood mononuclear cells (PBMCs), taken at new diagnosis, from a patient treated with antithyroid drugs. The TCR sequence derives from a man in his forties with Graves disease. Donor details come from another sample of the same person, matched by shared clones. The chain is assembled from TRBV29-1 and TRBJ1-4; tentative D gene TRBD1, with 5 bases matching. The nucleotides read TGCAGCGTTTGGCAGGGAGATGAAAAACTGTTTTTT. Its coded protein is CSVWQGDEKLFF.